This is a list of T cell receptor beta chains from one sample in a study of blood T cell repertoires in COVID-19. Sequencing used immunoSEQ multiplex PCR; TCRdb keeps in-frame clones, though not all of them. Seen here are about 220,000 clones, around 82% observed once, and the top ten hold 7.2%. Sequenced sample: peripheral blood. These receptors were collected from a woman aged 70-85 years with acute or convalescent COVID-19. The CDR3 runs from the conserved cysteine through the conserved F or W. A D gene is named only where the DNA matches it firmly. A row's size may be missing; if present it is once, few, many or a size class.

D gene	V gene	clone size	J gene	CDR3 DNA	CDR3 protein
-	TRBV9	-	TRBJ2-1	TGTGCCAGCAGCGTAGCTACTGAGCAGTTCTTC	CASSVATEQFF
-	TRBV9	-	TRBJ2-5	TGTGCCAGCAGCGTAGGACGAGGCGCGGGGGCGATCCAAGAGACCCAGTACTTC	CASSVGRGAGAIQETQYF
-	TRBV6-1	-	TRBJ1-2	TGTGCCAGCAGTGAAGCAGGCCAGGGGTATGGCTACACCTTC	CASSEAGQGYGYTF
-	TRBV7-3	-	TRBJ2-5	TGTGCCAGCAGCTTAAACCAGCAAGAGACCCAGTACTTC	CASSLNQQETQYF
-	TRBV11-2	-	TRBJ1-2	TGTGCCAGCAGCTTAGAAGCGACCAGTTATGGCTACACCTTC	CASSLEATSYGYTF
-	TRBV2	once	TRBJ2-2	TGTGCCAGCGGAAATAGATGGACAAACACCGGGGAGCTGTTTTTT	CASGNRWTNTGELFF
-	TRBV3-1/TRBV3-2	-	TRBJ1-1	TGTGCCAGCAGCCAACTCGACAAGAACACTGAAGCTTTCTTT	CASSQLDKNTEAFF
TRBD2	TRBV15	-	TRBJ2-1	TGTGCCACCAGCAGAGATCCAGGACTAGCGGGGGGGCGGGGCAATGAGCAGTTCTTC	CATSRDPGLAGGRGNEQFF
-	TRBV7-9	-	TRBJ2-3	TGTGCCAGCAGCCCAATGGGGGGCGGGGGTGGTGATACGCAGTATTTT	CASSPMGGGGGDTQYF
TRBD2	TRBV11-2	-	TRBJ2-3	TGTGCCAGCAGCTCGAGCGGGGGCACAGATACGCAGTATTTT	CASSSSGGTDTQYF
TRBD2	TRBV7-2	-	TRBJ2-3	TGTGCCAGCAGCTTACGGCGGGGGGGCGGTGATACGCAGTATTTT	CASSLRRGGGDTQYF
TRBD1	TRBV5-5	-	TRBJ2-2	TGTGCCAGCAGGAGGACAGGGGGGGGCACCGGGGAGCTGTTTTTT	CASRRTGGGTGELFF
-	TRBV6-5	-	TRBJ1-4	TGTGCCAGCAGTTACTCGCAGGCAGGTGAAAAACTGTTTTTT	CASSYSQAGEKLFF
-	TRBV6-5	few	TRBJ1-2	TGTGCCAGCTCCGCCGGACAGCATAACTATGGCTACACCTTC	CASSAGQHNYGYTF
TRBD2	TRBV6-2/TRBV6-3	-	TRBJ2-5	TGTGCCAGCAGTTACGGCGGGGGGGCGCGACAGACCCAGTACTTC	CASSYGGGARQTQYF
-	TRBV6-2/TRBV6-3	-	TRBJ1-5	TGTGCCAGCAGTTACGGGGGGTTACTTCAGCCCCAGCATTTT	CASSYGGLLQPQHF
TRBD1	TRBV29-1	-	TRBJ1-5	TGCAGCGTTCTTTTCGGGACAGGGGGCGTCAATCAGCCCCAGCATTTT	CSVLFGTGGVNQPQHF
-	TRBV18	-	TRBJ2-1	TGTGCCAGCTCACCCGGGACTCTCAATGAGCAGTTCTTC	CASSPGTLNEQFF
-	TRBV5-8	-	TRBJ1-2	TGTGCCAGCAGCTCCCCTCTTCGAGGGTACTATGGCTACACCTTC	CASSSPLRGYYGYTF
TRBD2	TRBV3-1/TRBV3-2	-	TRBJ2-5	TGTGCCAGCAGCCAAGATTACGGGGGGGCCGGGGAGACCCAGTACTTC	CASSQDYGGAGETQYF
TRBD2	TRBV7-9	-	TRBJ2-3	TGTGCCAGCAGCTTAGTGCGCCAGCGGGGGGGCAGGACAGATACGCAGTATTTT	CASSLVRQRGGRTDTQYF
TRBD1	TRBV4-2	-	TRBJ2-7	TGTGCCAGCAGCCAAGGACAGGGAACCTACGAGCAGTACTTC	CASSQGQGTYEQYF
TRBD1	TRBV7-8	few	TRBJ2-2	TGTGCCAGCAGCTTAAGCCGGCGGACAGGGGGCGGACGGGGTGGGGAGCTGTTTTTT	CASSLSRRTGGGRGGELFF
TRBD2	TRBV11-3	-	TRBJ2-1	TGTGCCAGCAGCCCTGGACTAGCGGGGGTACATGAGCAGTTCTTC	CASSPGLAGVHEQFF
TRBD2	TRBV4-1	few	TRBJ2-2	TGCGCCAGCAGTCCTCCGCAACGCGGGGGGGCGAACACCGGGGAGCTGTTTTTT	CASSPPQRGGANTGELFF
-	TRBV6-6	-	TRBJ1-5	TGTGCCAGCAGTTACCCGGGGAGGGATCAGCCCCAGCATTTT	CASSYPGRDQPQHF
-	TRBV7-8	-	TRBJ2-7	TGTGCCAGCAGCTTAGCGAGGCGCTCCTACGAGCAGTACTTC	CASSLARRSYEQYF
TRBD2	TRBV7-2	-	TRBJ2-7	TGTGCCAGCAGCTTAGTGCCTAGCGGGGGGGCCCCCTCCTACGAGCAGTACTTC	CASSLVPSGGAPSYEQYF
-	TRBV15	-	TRBJ1-3	TGTGCCACCAGCAGAGATGCAAAGGGGACTGGAAACACCATATATTTT	CATSRDAKGTGNTIYF
-	TRBV12-3/TRBV12-4	-	TRBJ1-1	TGTGCCAGCAGTTTAGGTCCAACTGAAGCTTTCTTT	CASSLGPTEAFF
-	TRBV3-1/TRBV3-2	-	TRBJ1-4	TGTGCCAGCAGCCCCCGCGCCGGGATCGCTAATGAAAAACTGTTTTTT	CASSPRAGIANEKLFF
TRBD2	TRBV9	-	TRBJ2-1	TGTGCCAGCAGAAGAGGACTAGCGGGAAACAATGAGCAGTTCTTC	CASRRGLAGNNEQFF
TRBD1	TRBV24-1	-	TRBJ1-5	TGTGCCACCAGTGACCCCGGACAGGGGGGCAATCAGCCCCAGCATTTT	CATSDPGQGGNQPQHF
-	TRBV12-3/TRBV12-4	-	TRBJ1-1	TGTGCCAGCAGTTTACGTGGCGGAGCTTTCTTT	CASSLRGGAFF
-	TRBV6-5	-	TRBJ1-5	TGTGCCAGCAGCGCCACATACCCTAATCAGCCCCAGCATTTT	CASSATYPNQPQHF
-	TRBV5-6	once	TRBJ2-7	TGTGCCAGCAGCTTCGGGCCTCCCGCGGGGCAGTACTTC	CASSFGPPAGQYF
-	TRBV7-2	-	TRBJ2-5	TGTGCCAGCAGCTTACGGAGCAGGGCCGAGACCCAGTACTTC	CASSLRSRAETQYF
-	TRBV3-1/TRBV3-2	-	TRBJ2-1	TGTGCCAGCAGCCAAGTCCCCATGGGCCGAAACAATGAGCAGTTCTTC	CASSQVPMGRNNEQFF
-	TRBV27	-	TRBJ1-6	TGTGCCAGCAGTCGACAGGTGTATAATTCACCCCTCCACTTT	CASSRQVYNSPLHF
-	TRBV5-1	-	TRBJ2-3	TGCGCCAGCCGGTCGGGTCAGAACACAGATACGCAGTATTTT	CASRSGQNTDTQYF
-	TRBV7-2	-	TRBJ1-3	TGTGCCAGCAGTCCACAGTCGAACTCTGGAAACACCATATATTTT	CASSPQSNSGNTIYF
TRBD2	TRBV7-7	once	TRBJ2-3	TGTGCCAGCAGCTTAGAGCGGGGAAGCACAGATACGCAGTATTTT	CASSLERGSTDTQYF
-	TRBV5-1	-	TRBJ2-2	TGCGCCAGCAACCCCAAAGCGGGTGGCTACACCGGGGAGCTGTTTTTT	CASNPKAGGYTGELFF
-	TRBV5-8	-	TRBJ1-5	TGTGCCAGCAGCTGGACCAGGGGCGTAAGCAATCAGCCCCAGCATTTT	CASSWTRGVSNQPQHF
-	TRBV27	-	TRBJ1-2	TGTGCCAGCAGTTCCATAGGACAAGAATACACCTTC	CASSSIGQEYTF
TRBD2	TRBV11-2	-	TRBJ2-1	TGTGCCAGCCTTTTAGCGGGGGGCCCCTCCTACAATGAGCAGTTCTTC	CASLLAGGPSYNEQFF
-	TRBV7-2	-	TRBJ2-2	TGTGCCAGCCATCCGGACAGGAACACCGGGGAGCTGTTTTTT	CASHPDRNTGELFF
-	TRBV24-1	-	TRBJ2-3	TGTGCCACCAGTACCATGTCGGGTGGAGATACGCAGTATTTT	CATSTMSGGDTQYF
TRBD1	TRBV25-1	-	TRBJ2-1	TGTGCCAGCAAGGGACAGACCACGTTAGCTGAGCAGTTCTTC	CASKGQTTLAEQFF
-	TRBV6-1	-	TRBJ2-7	TGTGCCAGCAGTAATTACGGGGGCTCCTACGAGCAGTACTTC	CASSNYGGSYEQYF